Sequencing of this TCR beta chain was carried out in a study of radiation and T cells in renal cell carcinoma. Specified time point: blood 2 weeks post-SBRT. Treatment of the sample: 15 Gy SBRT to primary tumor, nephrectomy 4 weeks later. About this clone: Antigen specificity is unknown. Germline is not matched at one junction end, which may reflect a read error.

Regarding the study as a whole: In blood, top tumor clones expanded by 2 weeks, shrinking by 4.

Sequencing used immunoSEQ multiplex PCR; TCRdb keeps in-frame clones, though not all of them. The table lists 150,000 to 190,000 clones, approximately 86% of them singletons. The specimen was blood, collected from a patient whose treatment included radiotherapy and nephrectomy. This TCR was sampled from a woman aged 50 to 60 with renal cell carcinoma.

The CDR3 loop reads CASSSLTGTILF. In nucleotides, the CDR3 is TGTGCCAGCAGTAGCTTGACAGGAACGATCCTATTT. The chain uses TRBV6-5 and TRBJ1-1, with D possibly matching TRBD1 (6 bases). The germline gives CDR1 MNHEY, CDR2 SVGAGI. The CDR3 runs to 12 residues.